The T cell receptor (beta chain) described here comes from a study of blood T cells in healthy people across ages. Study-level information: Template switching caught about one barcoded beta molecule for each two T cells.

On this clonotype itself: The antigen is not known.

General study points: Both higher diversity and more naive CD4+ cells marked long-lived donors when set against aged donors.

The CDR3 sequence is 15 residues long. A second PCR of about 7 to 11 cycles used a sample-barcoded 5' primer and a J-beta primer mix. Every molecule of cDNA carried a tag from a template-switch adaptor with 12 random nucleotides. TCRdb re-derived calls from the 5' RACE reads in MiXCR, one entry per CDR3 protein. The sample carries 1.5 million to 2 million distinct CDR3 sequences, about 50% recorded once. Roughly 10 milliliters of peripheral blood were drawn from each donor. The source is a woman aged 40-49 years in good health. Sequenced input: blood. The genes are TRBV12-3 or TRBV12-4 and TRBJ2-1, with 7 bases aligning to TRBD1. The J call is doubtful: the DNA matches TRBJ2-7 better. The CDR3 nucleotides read TGTGCCAGCAGGCCTACCGGGACAGCGTACAATGAGCAGTACTTC. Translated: CASRPTGTAYNEQYF.